This T cell receptor beta chain originates from a study of T cell repertoires in cytomegalovirus infection. The CDR3 runs 15 residues. After removal of 1 base from V and 6 bases from J, the junction contained 4 bases not matched to a gene. Germline CDR1 SGHTA, CDR2 FQGNSA. TCRdb reprocessed the reads via MiXCR and lists one record per CDR3 protein. The sample has about 470,000 distinct CDR3 sequences; about 39% are singletons. Study findings and constraints: Identification of carriers of CMV plus the relevant HLA was achieved through cumulative public TCR beta family frequency.

A word on this clonotype: No antigen is known for it.

The rearrangement joins TRBV7-2 to TRBJ2-2; 8 bases are a match to TRBD2. The source material was cultured PBMCs, sampled from culture after CMV antigen stimulation. The TCR comes from a human donor in good health (CMV status not recorded). Some clones in this sample may be carry-over from other donors' samples. DNA of the CDR3: TGTGCCAGCAGCTTAGAGGGGACTAGACCCGGGGAGCTGTTTTTT. Residues: CASSLEGTRPGELFF.